This T cell receptor beta chain is drawn from a study of CD8 T cells in ankylosing spondylitis. This clonotype was observed many times. Relative to the germline gene, one junction end is altered; a read error may explain this. TCRdb redid the calling of the 5' RACE reads with MiXCR, one entry per CDR3 protein. This sample has 380,000 or so distinct CDR3 sequences, with 20% found just once. CDR3 size: 13 residues. The V call is TRBV12-3 or TRBV12-4, the J call TRBJ2-5; no definite D call. The origin of this receptor is a male donor with ankylosing spondylitis or in good health (not recorded which). Specimen: blood, either unsorted or a sorted T cell fraction (not recorded which). The CDR3 bases are TGTGCCAGCACTTTAAGCAGCCAAGAGACCCAGTACTTC. Amino acids: CASTLSSQETQYF.